Listed below are T cell receptor beta chains from one sample, sequenced in a study of cytomegalovirus exposure and HLA in healthy donors. Assay: immunoSEQ multiplex PCR; the TCRdb copy retains only in-frame clones and omits some. The sample gives some 240,000 clones, 78% of which show up once; less than 4.5% is in the top ten. The sequencing input was PBMCs. The source is a male donor in good health and CMV-seronegative. CDR3s include the opening cysteine and the closing phenylalanine or tryptophan. Each record gives: clone size, V gene, D gene, J gene, CDR3 DNA, CDR3 protein. D genes are given only for firm matches. Not all rows give a size; the values are once, few, many and, for expanded clones, a class.

abundance: .
v_gene: TRBV5-1
d_gene: TRBD1
j_gene: TRBJ1-4
CDR3nt: TGCGCCAGCACCGGGACAGGGCTTAATGAAAAACTGTTTTTT
CDR3aa: CASTGTGLNEKLFF

abundance: .
v_gene: TRBV5-1
d_gene: .
j_gene: TRBJ1-4
CDR3nt: TGCGCCAGCAGCTTGGGTGTCGCAGGGGCAAGGGAAAAACTGTTTTTT
CDR3aa: CASSLGVAGAREKLFF

abundance: .
v_gene: TRBV7-9
d_gene: TRBD2
j_gene: TRBJ2-1
CDR3nt: TGTGCCAGCAGCCCCGTTGCGGGAGACTACAATGAGCAGTTCTTC
CDR3aa: CASSPVAGDYNEQFF

abundance: few
v_gene: TRBV9
d_gene: TRBD2
j_gene: TRBJ2-7
CDR3nt: TGTGCCAGCAGCGTCGGGACTAGCGGGAACCACGAGCAGTACTTC
CDR3aa: CASSVGTSGNHEQYF

abundance: .
v_gene: TRBV7-9
d_gene: .
j_gene: TRBJ2-7
CDR3nt: TGTGCCAGCAGCCTGGACCGGGACAACTACCTTGAGCAGTACTTC
CDR3aa: CASSLDRDNYLEQYF

abundance: .
v_gene: TRBV6-1
d_gene: .
j_gene: TRBJ1-4
CDR3nt: TGTGCCAGCAGTGAAGATTTGGGGGGGGGTGAAAAACTGTTTTTT
CDR3aa: CASSEDLGGGEKLFF

abundance: .
v_gene: TRBV30
d_gene: TRBD1
j_gene: TRBJ1-3
CDR3nt: TGTGCCTGGAGTGTACACAGGGGAGTATCTGGAAACACCATATATTTT
CDR3aa: CAWSVHRGVSGNTIYF

abundance: few
v_gene: TRBV19
d_gene: .
j_gene: TRBJ1-1
CDR3nt: TGTGCCAGTAGTATGATCTCTGCGGGAAAGAACACTGAAGCTTTCTTT
CDR3aa: CASSMISAGKNTEAFF

abundance: .
v_gene: TRBV20-1
d_gene: .
j_gene: TRBJ2-7
CDR3nt: TGCAGTGCTGGCGGAATCTACGAGCAGTACTTC
CDR3aa: CSAGGIYEQYF

abundance: .
v_gene: TRBV6-1
d_gene: .
j_gene: TRBJ2-1
CDR3nt: TGTGCCAGCAATCCCGGGGCGGGGGCTTACAATGAGCAGTTCTTC
CDR3aa: CASNPGAGAYNEQFF

abundance: .
v_gene: TRBV6-5
d_gene: .
j_gene: TRBJ1-2
CDR3nt: TGTGCCAGCAGGGGGCTCTACGGCTACACCTTC
CDR3aa: CASRGLYGYTF

abundance: .
v_gene: TRBV18
d_gene: .
j_gene: TRBJ2-5
CDR3nt: TGTGCCAGCTCACCTGAAGTGGTGGCAAAGGAGACCCAGTACTTC
CDR3aa: CASSPEVVAKETQYF

abundance: .
v_gene: TRBV7-9
d_gene: TRBD2
j_gene: TRBJ2-5
CDR3nt: TGTGCCAGCAGCTTAACCCAAGGGCTAGCGGGCTCGGGGACCCAGTACTTC
CDR3aa: CASSLTQGLAGSGTQYF

abundance: .
v_gene: TRBV6-5
d_gene: TRBD1
j_gene: TRBJ2-7
CDR3nt: TGTGCCAGCAGTTTCCGTGACAGGGCTTACTTC
CDR3aa: CASSFRDRAYF

abundance: .
v_gene: TRBV14
d_gene: .
j_gene: TRBJ2-2
CDR3nt: TGTGCCAGCAGCCTACCTGGACAGAACACCGGGGAGCTGTTTTTT
CDR3aa: CASSLPGQNTGELFF

abundance: .
v_gene: TRBV2
d_gene: .
j_gene: TRBJ2-5
CDR3nt: TGTGCCACCTCAAGGGGCTCGGAGACCCAGTACTTC
CDR3aa: CATSRGSETQYF

abundance: .
v_gene: TRBV5-4
d_gene: .
j_gene: TRBJ1-1
CDR3nt: TGTGCCAGCAGCCTGGACAGTAACACTGAAGCTTTCTTT
CDR3aa: CASSLDSNTEAFF

abundance: .
v_gene: TRBV6-1
d_gene: .
j_gene: TRBJ1-5
CDR3nt: TGTGCCAGCAACGGTGTTAGTATGGATCAGCCCCAGCATTTT
CDR3aa: CASNGVSMDQPQHF

abundance: .
v_gene: TRBV9
d_gene: TRBD2
j_gene: TRBJ2-2
CDR3nt: TGTGCCAGCAGCGTAGAGATAGCGGGGTTTACTAACACCGGGGAGCTGTTTTTT
CDR3aa: CASSVEIAGFTNTGELFF

abundance: few
v_gene: TRBV19
d_gene: .
j_gene: TRBJ1-5
CDR3nt: TGTGCCAGTAGTGCACAGGTCCATAGCAATCAGCCCCAGCATTTT
CDR3aa: CASSAQVHSNQPQHF

abundance: .
v_gene: TRBV5-1
d_gene: .
j_gene: TRBJ2-1
CDR3nt: TGCGCCAGCAGCTTGACGGTAGGGGACAATGAGCAGTTCTTC
CDR3aa: CASSLTVGDNEQFF

abundance: .
v_gene: TRBV19
d_gene: .
j_gene: TRBJ1-6
CDR3nt: TGTGCCAGTAGTACAGGGGCTCCCGGGTCACCCCTCCACTTT
CDR3aa: CASSTGAPGSPLHF

abundance: .
v_gene: TRBV4-1
d_gene: TRBD2
j_gene: TRBJ2-7
CDR3nt: TGCGCCAGCAGCCCGACTAGCGGTTACGAGCAGTACTTC
CDR3aa: CASSPTSGYEQYF

abundance: .
v_gene: TRBV6-6
d_gene: TRBD1
j_gene: TRBJ1-4
CDR3nt: TGTGCCAGCAGTAGGGGACAGGGAGCCGAAAAACTGTTTTTT
CDR3aa: CASSRGQGAEKLFF

abundance: .
v_gene: TRBV27
d_gene: TRBD2
j_gene: TRBJ2-3
CDR3nt: TGTGCCAGCAGTTTAATAGCGGGGAACACAGATACGCAGTATTTT
CDR3aa: CASSLIAGNTDTQYF

abundance: once
v_gene: TRBV7-3
d_gene: TRBD2
j_gene: TRBJ2-1
CDR3nt: TGTGCCAGCAGCTTTTTTAGCGGGAATGAGCAGTTCTTC
CDR3aa: CASSFFSGNEQFF

abundance: .
v_gene: TRBV7-3
d_gene: TRBD1
j_gene: TRBJ2-2
CDR3nt: TGTGCCAGCAGCTCAACCGGGACAGGGGTAACCGGGGAGCTGTTTTTT
CDR3aa: CASSSTGTGVTGELFF

abundance: .
v_gene: TRBV9
d_gene: .
j_gene: TRBJ2-1
CDR3nt: TGTGCCAGCAGCGAACAGATGAGCTCCTACAATGAGCAGTTCTTC
CDR3aa: CASSEQMSSYNEQFF

abundance: few
v_gene: TRBV6-5
d_gene: .
j_gene: TRBJ1-1
CDR3nt: TGTGCCAGCAGCCCGGGACATTTGAACACTGAAGCTTTCTTT
CDR3aa: CASSPGHLNTEAFF

abundance: .
v_gene: TRBV21-1
d_gene: .
j_gene: TRBJ2-1
CDR3nt: TGTGCCAGCACCCGACAGGACAATGAGCAGTTCTTC
CDR3aa: CASTRQDNEQFF

abundance: .
v_gene: TRBV15
d_gene: TRBD1
j_gene: TRBJ2-1
CDR3nt: TGTGCCACCAGCGGCCGGGGGACAGGCAACAATGAGCAGTTCTTC
CDR3aa: CATSGRGTGNNEQFF

abundance: .
v_gene: TRBV18
d_gene: TRBD1
j_gene: TRBJ2-2
CDR3nt: TGTGCCAGCTCATCGGACAGGGGGTCGACCGGGGAGCTGTTTTTT
CDR3aa: CASSSDRGSTGELFF

abundance: .
v_gene: TRBV27
d_gene: TRBD2
j_gene: TRBJ2-7
CDR3nt: TGTGCCAGCAGTTTAGTAGCGGGTCCCCTCAACGAGCAGTACTTC
CDR3aa: CASSLVAGPLNEQYF

abundance: .
v_gene: TRBV11-2
d_gene: .
j_gene: TRBJ2-2
CDR3nt: TGTGCCAGCAGCCCGCTTGAGCGGAGGACCGGGGAGCTGTTTTTT
CDR3aa: CASSPLERRTGELFF

abundance: .
v_gene: TRBV13
d_gene: TRBD2
j_gene: TRBJ2-1
CDR3nt: TGTGCCAGCAGCTTAGGGACTAGCCCTATAGAGCAGTTCTTC
CDR3aa: CASSLGTSPIEQFF

abundance: .
v_gene: TRBV5-6
d_gene: .
j_gene: TRBJ2-7
CDR3nt: TGTGCCAGCAGCCTAGGTACCGCTGTGGACGAGCAGTACTTC
CDR3aa: CASSLGTAVDEQYF

abundance: .
v_gene: TRBV7-3
d_gene: TRBD1
j_gene: TRBJ2-5
CDR3nt: TGTGCCAGCAGCTCCGGACAGGGGGCTCAAGAGACCCAGTACTTC
CDR3aa: CASSSGQGAQETQYF

abundance: .
v_gene: TRBV12-5
d_gene: .
j_gene: TRBJ2-3
CDR3nt: TGTGCTAGTGGTTTAAGCGGTTCCAATACGCAGTATTTT
CDR3aa: CASGLSGSNTQYF

abundance: .
v_gene: TRBV5-1
d_gene: .
j_gene: TRBJ2-3
CDR3nt: TGCGCCAGCAGCCACGGAGACGCAAACAGGGTTGCGCAGTATTTT
CDR3aa: CASSHGDANRVAQYF

abundance: .
v_gene: TRBV18
d_gene: TRBD1
j_gene: TRBJ2-1
CDR3nt: TGTGCCAGCTCACCAGTTGGGACAGGCGGCTCCTACAATGAGCAGTTCTTC
CDR3aa: CASSPVGTGGSYNEQFF

abundance: .
v_gene: TRBV19
d_gene: .
j_gene: TRBJ2-3
CDR3nt: TGTGCCAGTAGTAGGGCCGGTGCAGATACGCAGTATTTT
CDR3aa: CASSRAGADTQYF

abundance: few
v_gene: TRBV18
d_gene: TRBD1
j_gene: TRBJ1-5
CDR3nt: TGTGCCAGCTCAATGGGACAGGTCAATCAGCCCCAGCATTTT
CDR3aa: CASSMGQVNQPQHF

abundance: .
v_gene: TRBV28
d_gene: .
j_gene: TRBJ2-3
CDR3nt: TGTGCCAGCAGTTTCGTCGGTATGCCCCCTGAAAAGCAGTATTTT
CDR3aa: CASSFVGMPPEKQYF

abundance: .
v_gene: TRBV2
d_gene: .
j_gene: TRBJ2-7
CDR3nt: TGTGCCAGCAGTGAGCAGTACGAGCAGTACTTC
CDR3aa: CASSEQYEQYF

abundance: .
v_gene: TRBV9
d_gene: .
j_gene: TRBJ2-1
CDR3nt: TGTGCCAGCAGCGTAGCTAATATTGGTGAGCAGTTCTTC
CDR3aa: CASSVANIGEQFF

abundance: .
v_gene: TRBV28
d_gene: TRBD1
j_gene: TRBJ1-5
CDR3nt: TGTGCCAGCATTCCTTGGAGGGAAACAGGGGGGCATCAGCCCCAGCATTTT
CDR3aa: CASIPWRETGGHQPQHF

abundance: .
v_gene: TRBV5-1
d_gene: .
j_gene: TRBJ1-3
CDR3nt: TGCGCCAGCAGCGTCCTACCAGTCGGGGGGGGAAACACCATATATTTT
CDR3aa: CASSVLPVGGGNTIYF

abundance: once
v_gene: TRBV5-1
d_gene: TRBD1
j_gene: TRBJ2-5
CDR3nt: TGCGCCAGCAGCTTGGGTCCAGGGGGCGAGACCCAGTACTTC
CDR3aa: CASSLGPGGETQYF

abundance: few
v_gene: TRBV6-5
d_gene: .
j_gene: TRBJ1-3
CDR3nt: TGTGCCAGCAGCATACTGCCAGGGGCTGGAAACACCATATATTTT
CDR3aa: CASSILPGAGNTIYF

abundance: .
v_gene: TRBV4-2
d_gene: TRBD1
j_gene: TRBJ2-5
CDR3nt: TGTGCCAGCAGCCGGACAGGCTGGGAGACCCAGTACTTC
CDR3aa: CASSRTGWETQYF

abundance: .
v_gene: TRBV6-1
d_gene: TRBD2
j_gene: TRBJ2-1
CDR3nt: TGTGCCAGCAGTACTAGCGTTAATGAGCAGTTCTTC
CDR3aa: CASSTSVNEQFF